This T cell receptor (beta chain) was captured in a study of shared clonotypes between healthy human individuals. Regarding the study as a whole: What limited the represented genetic and exposure-history diversity was the small number of donors. Non-shared clonotypes showed lower generation probabilities than clonotypes common to all four donors.

Using immunoSEQ multiplex PCR, the repertoire was profiled, and TCRdb retains in-frame clones only, with some absent. Among millions of clones listed, 85% to 95% were seen once. The CD4+ fraction was divided into a CD45RA+ naive subset and a CD45RA-negative memory subset. A word on this clone: Antigen specificity is unknown. A clone one base away is much larger, so this may be a read error.

CDR3 length equals 12 residues. Trimming left V 5 bases short and J 3 bases short, with 8 bases between. Germline V gene data show CDR1 as SEHNR and CDR2 as FQNEAQ (reference sequence). The chain employs TRBV7-9 and TRBJ2-7, with D perhaps matching TRBD1 (6 bases). The specimen sequenced was naive CD4+ T cells sorted from blood. The subset was: CD45RA+ positively selected. The TCR originated in a man aged 18 to 29 in good health. CDR3 in DNA: TGTGCCAGCAGCCAACAGGGCTACGAGCAGTACTTC. Protein product: CASSQQGYEQYF.